The 18 T cell receptor beta chains given below trace back to one sample, sequenced in a study of siplizumab effects on memory and regulatory T cells. The mixed lymphocyte reaction cells were grown together in coculture at 37°C for more than five days. Profiled with immunoSEQ multiplex PCR; TCRdb holds only in-frame clones, not every one. The data hold thousands of clones, with roughly 35% observed a single time. For these receptors, no antigen is known. Sequenced material: CFSE-low (dividing) CD8+ T cells sorted from an allogeneic mixed lymphocyte reaction. These receptors all come from a human donor in good health; the cells came from an allogeneic mixed lymphocyte reaction.

This clone is categorized as medium-sized. The rearrangement links TRBV4-2 to TRBJ2-3; 8 nucleotides agree with TRBD2. The CDR3 has 18 residues. CDR1 is LGHNA, CDR2 YNFKEQ, per germline. With 0 bases clipped from V and 0 bases from J, the junction kept 8 bases outside the gene matches. CDR3 protein: CASSQDFLAGKSTDTQYF. The CDR3 DNA follows: TGTGCCAGCAGCCAAGACTTCCTAGCGGGTAAAAGCACAGATACGCAGTATTTT.

CDR3 coding DNA: TGTGCCAGCAGCTGGGGGACAGGGGGACAGCCCCAGCATTTT. Protein product: CASSWGTGGQPQHF. The rearrangement joins TRBV4-2 to TRBJ1-5; 11 bases are a match to TRBD1. V dropped 5 bases and J dropped 7; count of bases not matched to a gene: 4. Per germline, CDR1 LGHNA and CDR2 YNFKEQ. The CDR3 is made up of 14 amino acids.

The chain has TRBV7-9 and TRBJ2-7, with a weak D call TRBD2 (6 bases). This CDR3 spans 15 amino acids. Looked up from germline, CDR1 is SEHNR and CDR2 is FQNEAQ (reference sequence). The V end lost 3 bases, the J end lost 5 bases, and 17 bases lay between the germline ends. The CDR3 region is CASSFPPGLGHEQYF. The CDR3 DNA is TGTGCCAGCAGCTTCCCCCCGGGACTGGGGCACGAGCAGTACTTC.

In its sample, this clone was seen a few times. CDR3 loop: CASSTMNTEAFF. CDR3 nucleotide sequence: TGTGCCAGCAGCACAATGAACACTGAAGCTTTCTTT. This rearrangement joins TRBV4-2 to TRBJ1-1; D is undetermined. Per the germline V gene, CDR1 is LGHNA and CDR2 is YNFKEQ. Trimming removed 5 bases at V and 0 bases at J, with 4 bases between. CDR3 size: 12 residues.

In its sample, this clone ranks as hyperexpanded. V and J are TRBV9 and TRBJ1-5; the D gene is possibly TRBD1 (6 bases). V lost 3 bases and J 0 bases, leaving 10 bases between the germline ends. The CDR3 extends over 15 amino acids. The germline gives CDR1 SGDLS, CDR2 YYNGEE. The CDR3 is CASSAQGNSNQPQHF. In DNA, the CDR3 is TGTGCCAGCAGCGCCCAGGGGAATAGCAATCAGCCCCAGCATTTT.

The CDR3 coding sequence is TGTGCCAGCAGCACCCAAAACCGGGAATCCTACGAGCAGTACTTC. Protein sequence: CASSTQNRESYEQYF. The chain combines TRBV7-3 with TRBJ2-7; tentatively, D is TRBD2 (5 bases). The CDR3 runs 15 residues. Trimming left V 5 bases short and J 1 base short, with 15 bases between. Germline CDR1 SGHTA, CDR2 FQGTGA.

Judged by abundance, this clone is medium-sized. The chain carries TRBV10-1 and TRBJ1-2; 8 bases match TRBD1. CDR1 and CDR2 from the germline V gene are WNHNN and SYGVQD (reference sequence). The CDR3 sequence is 14 residues long. Trimming removed 7 bases from V and 5 bases from J; junction bases left unmatched: 9. CDR3 loop: CASTSQGAWYGYTF. The CDR3 nucleotides are TGCGCCAGCACCTCTCAGGGGGCTTGGTATGGCTACACCTTC.

This clone is medium-sized within its sample. This chain joins TRBV6-1 and TRBJ1-2; D gene uncertain. V gave up 2 bases and J gave up 6 bases, with 13 bases separating them. The CDR3 has 14 residues. Germline CDR1 MNHNS, CDR2 SASEGT. Written as DNA, the CDR3 is TGTGCCAGCAGTGAATCGGACTACTATGATGGCTACACCTTC. It is translated as CASSESDYYDGYTF.

The chain uses TRBV29-1 and TRBJ2-3; TRBD2 matches at 9 bases. The CDR3 covers 15 residues. V was clipped by 4 bases and J by 2 bases; unmatched bases: 7. Looked up from germline, CDR1 is SQVTM and CDR2 is ANQGSEA. For the CDR3, the DNA is TGCAGCGTTGCGGGACTAGCTCACTACACAGATACGCAGTATTTT. Amino acids: CSVAGLAHYTDTQYF.

This sequence joins TRBV9 and TRBJ2-1, with 7 nucleotides matching TRBD1. Looked up from germline, CDR1 is SGDLS and CDR2 is YYNGEE. There are 15 residues in the CDR3. With V trimmed by 0 bases and J by 7 bases, 7 bases remained unmatched. The CDR3 nucleotides read TGTGCCAGCAGCGTAGCTGGTACAGGGGTTAATGAGCAGTTCTTC. Translation gives CASSVAGTGVNEQFF. The full variable domain, rest sourced from reference TRBV9 and TRBJ2-1, is DSGVTQTPKHLITATGQRVTLRCSPRSGDLSVYWYQQSLDQGLQFLIQYYNGEERAKGNILERFSAQQFPDLHSELNLSSLELGDSALYFCASSVAGTGVNEQFFGPGTRLTVL.

This clone has only a few counts. CDR3 nucleotide sequence: TGTGCCAGTAGTATTGGGGGGGACGCTGAAGCTTTCTTT. Translating gives CASSIGGDAEAFF. V gene TRBV19 combines with J gene TRBJ1-1; possible D gene TRBD1, 5 bases. V lost 3 bases and J lost 6, with 11 bases in between. CDR1 and CDR2 (germline): LNHDA, SQIVND (reference sequence). CDR3 length: 13 residues.

The chain recombines TRBV21-1 with TRBJ2-7. TRBV21-1 is given as a pseudogene. This CDR3 has 14 amino acids. CDR3 in amino acids: CASDVIGPAKEQYF. The CDR3 nucleotides are TGTGCCAGCGACGTGATCGGTCCTGCGAAAGAGCAGTACTTC.

For this clone: A far larger clone is just one base off, so this is likely a read error. The DNA of the CDR3 is TGTGCCAGTAGTCCCGGGAGGGGGCAATACGAGCAGTACTTC. Translation: CASSPGRGQYEQYF. The rearrangement links TRBV30 to TRBJ2-7, with D maybe TRBD2 (8 bases). Trimming left V 8 bases short and J 4 bases short, with 21 bases between. This CDR3 spans 14 amino acids. CDR1 GTSNPN and CDR2 SVGIG come from the germline V gene (reference sequence).

Sample share makes this clone medium-sized. The genes are TRBV6-5 and TRBJ2-1; TRBD2 might be the D (5 bases). V was clipped by 8 bases and J by 0 bases, with 5 bases between them. The CDR3 length is 12 residues. Germline V gene lookup returns CDR1 MNHEY and CDR2 SVGAGI. CDR3 region: CASGSSYNEQFF. For the CDR3, the DNA is TGTGCCAGCGGGAGCTCCTACAATGAGCAGTTCTTC.

In its sample, this clone is medium-sized. The CDR3 DNA follows: TGTGCCAGCAGTTTAGTCCGAGTACATGAGCAGTTCTTC. Translating gives CASSLVRVHEQFF. V gene TRBV27 combines with J gene TRBJ2-1; D unclear. Germline CDR1 reads MNHEY; CDR2 reads SMNVEV (reference sequence). Deletions cut 2 bases from V and 8 bases from J, with 10 bases between. CDR3 size: 13 residues.

In this sample, this clone is medium-sized (0.01 to 0.1%). V and J are TRBV27 and TRBJ2-1; the D gene is possibly TRBD2 (6 bases). Deletions cut 3 bases from V and 9 bases from J, with 15 bases between. The CDR3 has 14 amino acids. Per germline, CDR1 MNHEY and CDR2 SMNVEV (reference sequence). This CDR3 reads CASSFRPGVGEQFF. CDR3 nucleotides: TGTGCCAGCAGTTTTCGTCCGGGAGTCGGTGAGCAGTTCTTC.

The chain links TRBV7-3 to TRBJ2-7; TRBD1 is a possible D gene (6 bases). The length of the CDR3 is 13 residues. Germline V gene data show CDR1 as SGHTA and CDR2 as FQGTGA. Trimming took off 5 bases at V and 2 bases at J, with 10 bases between the two ends. CDR3 DNA sequence: TGTGCCAGCAGCGTACAGGGTCCCTACGAGCAGTACTTC. Protein sequence: CASSVQGPYEQYF.

CDR3 sequence reads: CASTPRTSGRADNEQFF. In nucleotides, the CDR3 is TGCGCCAGCACCCCCCGGACTAGCGGGAGGGCCGACAATGAGCAGTTCTTC. The chain couples TRBV5-1 to TRBJ2-1; 15 nucleotides agree with TRBD2. The CDR3 is 17 residues long. Looked up from germline, CDR1 is SGHRS and CDR2 is YFSETQ. The V segment lost 6 bases and the J segment 5 bases; nucleotides outside the gene matches: 9.